Listed below are T cell receptor beta chains from one sample, sequenced in a study of long-term antiretroviral therapy in people with HIV. Profiled with immunoSEQ multiplex PCR; TCRdb holds only in-frame clones, not every one. The repertoire holds about 34,000 clones, with more than 75% as singletons. The source was unsorted PBMCs, collected 1.9 years after starting antiretroviral therapy. All receptors come from a man aged 18-30 years with HIV. The CDR3 runs from the conserved cysteine through the conserved F or W. The D gene is left open where the match is weak. Expanded clones get a size class; other rows say once, few or many, or leave the size out.

V: TRBV19
D: NA
J: TRBJ1-5
size: NA
DNA: TGTGCCAGTAGTACGCCTAATCAGCCCCAGCATTTT
CDR3: CASSTPNQPQHF

V: TRBV9
D: TRBD2
J: TRBJ2-5
size: NA
DNA: TGTGCCAGCAGCCCGGGACTAGCGGGGGGAGAGACCCAGTACTTC
CDR3: CASSPGLAGGETQYF

V: TRBV5-5
D: NA
J: TRBJ1-1
size: NA
DNA: TGTGCCAGCAGATTCCTCGGAGGGGGAACTGAAGCTTTCTTT
CDR3: CASRFLGGGTEAFF

V: TRBV6-5
D: NA
J: TRBJ1-5
size: NA
DNA: TGTGCCAGCAGTTACAGTATCAATCAGCCCCAGCATTTT
CDR3: CASSYSINQPQHF

V: TRBV25-1
D: NA
J: TRBJ1-2
size: NA
DNA: TGTGCCAGCAGTGGTAACGCCTATGGCTACACCTTC
CDR3: CASSGNAYGYTF

V: TRBV9
D: NA
J: TRBJ1-2
size: NA
DNA: TGTGCCAGCAGCCAAATTACCTATGGCTACACCTTC
CDR3: CASSQITYGYTF

V: TRBV7-9
D: NA
J: TRBJ2-3
size: once
DNA: TGTGCCAGCAGCACCGGCGGGGCGGATACGCAGTATTTT
CDR3: CASSTGGADTQYF

V: TRBV20-1
D: NA
J: TRBJ1-1
size: NA
DNA: TGCAGTGCAGCCGGGGCTGAAGCTTTCTTT
CDR3: CSAAGAEAFF

V: TRBV25-1
D: NA
J: TRBJ1-1
size: NA
DNA: TGTGCCAGCAGTGAATACGGCAGGGTGGGGGATCGAGCTGAAGCTTTCTTT
CDR3: CASSEYGRVGDRAEAFF

V: TRBV5-1
D: NA
J: TRBJ1-2
size: NA
DNA: TGCGCCAGCAGCCCCAGTAGCAGTAACTATGGCTACACCTTC
CDR3: CASSPSSSNYGYTF

V: TRBV5-1
D: TRBD1
J: TRBJ1-1
size: once
DNA: TGCGCCAGCAGCCCACCGGGACAGGGAAACACTGAAGCTTTCTTT
CDR3: CASSPPGQGNTEAFF

V: TRBV27
D: NA
J: TRBJ2-1
size: NA
DNA: TGTGCCAGCAGCCGCCCTCGCGGGTCCGGGGATAATGAGCAGTTCTTC
CDR3: CASSRPRGSGDNEQFF

V: TRBV5-1
D: NA
J: TRBJ2-7
size: NA
DNA: TGCGCCAGCAGCCTGGCCGGGGGCGACGAGCAGTACTTC
CDR3: CASSLAGGDEQYF

V: TRBV4-1
D: TRBD1
J: TRBJ2-1
size: NA
DNA: TGCGCCAGCAGCCAAGTTACGGGACAGGGGTTCAATGAGCAGTTCTTC
CDR3: CASSQVTGQGFNEQFF

V: TRBV11-2
D: TRBD2
J: TRBJ2-1
size: NA
DNA: TGTGCCAGCAGCTTACGGGGGGGGGCTCCCTTTTACAATGAGCAGTTCTTC
CDR3: CASSLRGGAPFYNEQFF

V: TRBV2
D: NA
J: TRBJ2-1
size: NA
DNA: TGTGCCAGCCGGACCGGTGGTGGTTCCTACAATGAGCAGTTCTTC
CDR3: CASRTGGGSYNEQFF

V: TRBV5-5
D: TRBD1
J: TRBJ2-3
size: NA
DNA: TGTGCCAGCAGCGACAGGGCCCCAGATACGCAGTATTTT
CDR3: CASSDRAPDTQYF

V: TRBV6-1
D: NA
J: TRBJ1-5
size: few
DNA: TGTGCCAGCCGAAAGGGATCCCTCAATCAGCCCCAGCATTTT
CDR3: CASRKGSLNQPQHF

V: TRBV15
D: TRBD1
J: TRBJ1-5
size: NA
DNA: TGTGCCACCAGCAGTGACCGGGACAGGGGGCGTAGTGGCAGCAATCAGCCCCAGCATTTT
CDR3: CATSSDRDRGRSGSNQPQHF

V: TRBV9
D: TRBD1
J: TRBJ2-2
size: NA
DNA: TGTGCCAGCAGCGCCCGCCGAGGACAGGGTTCGAACACCGGGGAGCTGTTTTTT
CDR3: CASSARRGQGSNTGELFF

V: TRBV4-2
D: TRBD2
J: TRBJ2-6
size: NA
DNA: TGTGCCAGCAGCCAAGATTTGGGGGGGGTTAACTCTGGGGCCAACGTCCTGACTTTC
CDR3: CASSQDLGGVNSGANVLTF

V: TRBV9
D: NA
J: TRBJ1-2
size: NA
DNA: TGTGCCAGCAGCGTCGGGCCAGTAAACTATGGCTACACCTTC
CDR3: CASSVGPVNYGYTF

V: TRBV9
D: TRBD1
J: TRBJ2-1
size: NA
DNA: TGTGCCAGCAGCCCTCAGGGGACAGGGGGGTACAATGAGCAGTTCTTC
CDR3: CASSPQGTGGYNEQFF

V: TRBV5-1
D: NA
J: TRBJ1-2
size: NA
DNA: TGCGCCAGCAGACCTGGACCGACTAACTATGGCTACACCTTC
CDR3: CASRPGPTNYGYTF

V: TRBV7-8
D: NA
J: TRBJ2-2
size: NA
DNA: TGTGCCAGCAGCAATCGGGGTCGGGGGAGGACCGGGGAGCTGTTTTTT
CDR3: CASSNRGRGRTGELFF

V: TRBV6-6
D: TRBD1
J: TRBJ1-4
size: NA
DNA: TGTGCCAGCAGTTACAGAGACAGGGATGGTAATGAAAAACTGTTTTTT
CDR3: CASSYRDRDGNEKLFF